The clone carrying this TCR beta chain was seen once. The data derive from a study of blood T cell repertoires in COVID-19. Authors' methods: By means of reference gene primer amplification, nucleated cell counts were estimated. Measured with immunoSEQ multiplex PCR; TCRdb has only the in-frame clones, and not every one. V and J calls plus clone size are reproduced from that table; the DNA served to infer D and trimming. The sample includes some 260,000 clones, approximately 89% of them seen just once. This CDR3 is built from 14 residues. CDR1 is SGDLS and CDR2 is YYNGEE in the germline V gene. V trimming: 4 bases; J trimming: 8 bases; junction bases outside the gene matches: 6.

This receptor was taken from a woman between 70 and 85 years old with COVID-19, enrolled during active disease. The rearrangement uses TRBV9 and TRBJ1-4, with 9 bases fitting TRBD1. The material sequenced was peripheral blood. As DNA, the CDR3 is TGTGCCAGCAGCCTGGGACAGGGCCTGGAAAAACTGTTTTTT. It translates to CASSLGQGLEKLFF.